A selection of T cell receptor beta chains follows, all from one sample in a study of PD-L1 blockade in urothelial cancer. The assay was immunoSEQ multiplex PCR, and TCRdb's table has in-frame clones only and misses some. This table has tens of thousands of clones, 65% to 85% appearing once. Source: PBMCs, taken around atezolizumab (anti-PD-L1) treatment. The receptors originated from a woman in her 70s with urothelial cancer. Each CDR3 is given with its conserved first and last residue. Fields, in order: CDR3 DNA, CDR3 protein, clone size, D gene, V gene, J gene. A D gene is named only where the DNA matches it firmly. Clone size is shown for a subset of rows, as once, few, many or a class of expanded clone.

TGTGCCAGTAGTATCACGGGGCAGGGGGGAGAGACCCAGTACTTC	CASSITGQGGETQYF	-	-	TRBV19	TRBJ2-5
TGTGCCAGCAGCCAAGTGGCGGGGGCCAGCACAGATACGCAGTATTTT	CASSQVAGASTDTQYF	-	-	TRBV14	TRBJ2-3
TGTGCCAGCCTCCCGGACAGGGGAATGAAAGAGACCCAGTACTTC	CASLPDRGMKETQYF	-	TRBD1	TRBV2	TRBJ2-5
TGCAGCGAGCGGTATTGCATAGCGGGAGTTTCTTACGAGCAGTACTTC	CSERYCIAGVSYEQYF	-	TRBD2	TRBV29-1	TRBJ2-7
TGTGCCAGCAACCGACAGTCAACGAGTGAGCAGTTCTTC	CASNRQSTSEQFF	-	-	TRBV7-8	TRBJ2-1
TGCGCCAGCAGCCTCTGGGGCGGGACAGGGCTAAGAAACACCATATATTTT	CASSLWGGTGLRNTIYF	-	TRBD1	TRBV4-1	TRBJ1-3
TGCGCCAGCAGTCCCAGCGGGGGAGGTCCTTACGAGCAGTACTTC	CASSPSGGGPYEQYF	once	TRBD2	TRBV10-1	TRBJ2-7
TGTGCCAGCAGTTCCGGACAGGGGGCGGGCTACGAGCAGTACTTC	CASSSGQGAGYEQYF	-	TRBD1	TRBV28	TRBJ2-7
TGTGCCAGCAGCCAAAGTTGGGGCTGGGGTGGTGAAAAACTGTTTTTT	CASSQSWGWGGEKLFF	-	-	TRBV14	TRBJ1-4
TGTGCCAGCAGCTTAAATGGTGGAGGTAGCGGAACAGATACGCAGTATTTT	CASSLNGGGSGTDTQYF	-	-	TRBV7-2	TRBJ2-3
TGTGCCAGTAGTATAGGGGTGCGGGGGCTTGGGCCCCAGCATTTT	CASSIGVRGLGPQHF	-	-	TRBV19	TRBJ1-5
TGTGCCAGCAGCGTAGGAGCGGGAGCCTTCCGCGACGAGCAGTACTTC	CASSVGAGAFRDEQYF	-	TRBD2	TRBV9	TRBJ2-7
TGTGCCAGCAGGGGGACAGGGAATCAGCCCCAGCATTTT	CASRGTGNQPQHF	once	TRBD1	TRBV2	TRBJ1-5
TGTGCCAGCAGTGAGGGCCTACTCTACGAGCAGTACTTC	CASSEGLLYEQYF	-	-	TRBV2	TRBJ2-7
TGTGCCAGCAGTTCGTGGGACTATCAATCCTCCTACAATGAGCAGTTCTTC	CASSSWDYQSSYNEQFF	-	TRBD2	TRBV27	TRBJ2-1
TGTGCCAGCTCACCACGGGGGACACCCAACTATGGCTACACCTTC	CASSPRGTPNYGYTF	-	-	TRBV18	TRBJ1-2
TGTGCCAGCTCACAGACGGGACATCCGAGCGATTCACCCCTCCACTTT	CASSQTGHPSDSPLHF	-	-	TRBV18	TRBJ1-6